The 11 T cell receptor beta chains in this list originate from one sample, sequenced in a study of chemoradiotherapy in HPV16-positive cancers. Profiled with immunoSEQ multiplex PCR; TCRdb holds only in-frame clones, not every one. The sample holds 15,000 to 20,000 clones, approximately 89% seen once. The source material was blood, sampled from a patient who underwent chemoradiotherapy. The origin of the receptors is a human donor with HPV-associated anogenital cancer.

The V call is TRBV10-2, the J call TRBJ1-1, with no clear D. Germline V gene sequence: CDR1 WSHSY, CDR2 SAAADI. This CDR3 is 13 amino acids long. The V and J ends lost 6 bases and 4 bases respectively, with 12 bases between them. The CDR3 DNA reads TGCGCCAGCAGGGTTCCTGGTTCCACTGAAGCTTTCTTT. Translated: CASRVPGSTEAFF.

The chain has TRBV7-6 and TRBJ2-7; 10 nucleotides align to TRBD1. J gave up 7 bases and V 1 base, and 4 bases lay outside the gene matches. Germline CDR1 SGHVS, CDR2 FNYEAQ. The CDR3 is 14 amino acids. The CDR3 nucleotides read TGTGCCAGCAGCTTAGGACAGGGGGCGAATGAGCAGTACTTC. This translates into CASSLGQGANEQYF.

The J gene is TRBJ2-3, the V gene TRBV5-6; D perhaps matches TRBD1 (6 bases). V was clipped by 5 bases and J by 2 bases, with 12 bases between them. Germline V gives CDR1 SGHDT, CDR2 YYEEEE. This CDR3 has 14 amino acids. The CDR3 region is CASSLGQHTDTQYF. The DNA for the CDR3 is TGTGCCAGCAGTCTTGGACAGCACACAGATACGCAGTATTTT.

This rearrangement joins TRBV15 to TRBJ2-2, with a tentative D call TRBD1 (6 bases). Germline lookup yields CDR1 LNHNV and CDR2 YYDKDF (reference sequence). The CDR3 sequence is 15 residues long. V lost 0 bases, J lost 3 bases, and 8 bases lay in between. For the CDR3, the DNA is TGTGCCACCAGCAGAGAGAGGGGGTACACCGGGGAGCTGTTTTTT. This sequence encodes CATSRERGYTGELFF.

This clone occurred once. The chain combines TRBV10-1 with TRBJ1-5; tentatively, D is TRBD1 (6 bases). The ends were cut back, 0 bases at V and 7 bases at J, with 7 bases in the middle. Germline assignment: CDR1 WNHNN and CDR2 SYGVQD (reference sequence). The CDR3 is 13 residues long. The CDR3 region is CASSESRGQPQHF. The CDR3 DNA is TGCGCCAGCAGTGAGTCGAGGGGGCAGCCCCAGCATTTT.

The J gene is TRBJ1-1, the V gene TRBV4-1, with D possibly matching TRBD1 (5 bases). The CDR3 consists of 13 residues. The V gene lost 7 bases and the J gene lost 2 bases, with 11 bases spanning the gap. Germline assignment: CDR1 MGHRA and CDR2 YSYEKL. The chain's CDR3 is CASTRQSNTEAFF. DNA for the CDR3: TGCGCCAGCACCCGACAGAGTAACACTGAAGCTTTCTTT.

The CDR3 DNA follows: TGCGCCAGCAGCTTCACGGCTGGAAACACCATATATTTT. Protein sequence: CASSFTAGNTIYF. The chain is built from TRBV5-1 and TRBJ1-3, with D unresolved. V lost 2 bases and J lost 2, with 5 bases in between. Per the germline V gene, CDR1 is SGHRS and CDR2 is YFSETQ. This CDR3 spans 13 amino acids.

The V and J genes are TRBV18 and TRBJ1-3, with unresolved D. This CDR3 region has 15 residues. Germline assignment: CDR1 KGHSH and CDR2 LQKENI. Between the trimmed V and J ends, which lost 6 bases and 3 bases, there was a span of 15 bases. As DNA, the CDR3 is TGTGCCAGCTCCCAATACGATTCCGTTGGAAACACCATATATTTT. Amino acids: CASSQYDSVGNTIYF.

This chain links TRBV10-3 with TRBJ2-2, with 7 positions matching TRBD2. V lost 7 bases, J lost 0 bases, and 8 bases stayed unmatched. This CDR3 has 16 residues. Germline values: CDR1 ENHRY, CDR2 SYGVKD. The CDR3 loop reads CAITEGLAANTGELFF. The CDR3 DNA reads as TGTGCCATCACGGAAGGCCTAGCGGCGAACACCGGGGAGCTGTTTTTT.

The rearrangement links TRBV18 to TRBJ2-5; D is uncertain. This CDR3 has 14 residues. V dropped 3 bases and J dropped 4 bases, with 12 bases sitting between them. Germline values: CDR1 KGHSH, CDR2 LQKENI. This CDR3 is CASSPGFFPETQYF. The CDR3 nucleotides read TGTGCCAGCTCACCCGGTTTTTTCCCAGAGACCCAGTACTTC. Full variable domain (missing parts from reference TRBV18 and TRBJ2-5): NAGVMQNPRHLVRRRGQEARLRCSPMKGHSHVYWYRQLPEEGLKFMVYLQKENIIDESGMPKERFSAEFPKEGPSILRIQQVVRGDSAAYFCASSPGFFPETQYFGPGTRLLVL.

The rearrangement joins TRBV5-1 to TRBJ1-6; D might be TRBD1 (5 bases). The CDR3 length is 18 residues. The germline V and J ends were trimmed by 0 bases and 0 bases, with 13 bases remaining between them. Looked up from germline, CDR1 is SGHRS and CDR2 is YFSETQ. Here the CDR3 DNA reads TGCGCCAGCAGCTTGGCCCTACAGGCGAGCTCCTATAATTCACCCCTCCACTTT. Its translation: CASSLALQASSYNSPLHF.